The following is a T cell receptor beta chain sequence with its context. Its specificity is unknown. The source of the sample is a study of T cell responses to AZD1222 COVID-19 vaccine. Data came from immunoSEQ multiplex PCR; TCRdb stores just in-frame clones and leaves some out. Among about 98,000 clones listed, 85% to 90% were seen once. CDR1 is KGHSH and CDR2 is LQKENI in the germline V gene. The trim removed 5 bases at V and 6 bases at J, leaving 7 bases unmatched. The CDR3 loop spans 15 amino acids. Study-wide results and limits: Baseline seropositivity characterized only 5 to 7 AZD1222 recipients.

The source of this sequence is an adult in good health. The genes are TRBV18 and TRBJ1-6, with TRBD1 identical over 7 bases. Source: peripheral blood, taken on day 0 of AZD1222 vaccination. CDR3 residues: CASSAPGQPNSPLHF. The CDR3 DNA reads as TGTGCCAGCTCAGCTCCGGGACAGCCTAATTCACCCCTCCACTTT. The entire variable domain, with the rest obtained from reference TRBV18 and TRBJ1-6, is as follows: NAGVMQNPRHLVRRRGQEARLRCSPMKGHSHVYWYRQLPEEGLKFMVYLQKENIIDESGMPKERFSAEFPKEGPSILRIQQVVRGDSAAYFCASSAPGQPNSPLHFGNGTRLTVT.